This T cell receptor beta chain was found in a study of blood T cell repertoires in COVID-19. About the study: Samples of COVID-19 (acute and convalescent) were obtained from the United States, Italy and Spain. From T cells, B-cell-depleted T cells, or PBMCs came the material, which was cDNA or gDNA.

The length of the CDR3 is 12 residues. The V gene lost 2 bases and the J gene lost 9 bases, with 10 bases spanning the gap. In germline, CDR1 is MNHEY, CDR2 SMNVEV (reference sequence). Original processing methods: Amplifying reference gene primers gave estimates of nucleated cell counts. Profiling relied on immunoSEQ multiplex PCR, and the TCRdb table lists in-frame clones only, not all of them. The V and J calls and clone size come from that table; D and trimming were worked out from the DNA. The table shows roughly 60,000 clones, with about 88% occurring only once. Input material: peripheral blood. The receptor was isolated from a man aged 65 to 79 with acute or convalescent COVID-19. The rearrangement joins TRBV27 to TRBJ2-5; a weak D match, TRBD1 (5 bases). CDR3 loop: CASSLAGQAQYF. The CDR3, as DNA: TGTGCCAGCAGTTTAGCAGGGCAGGCCCAGTACTTC.